A single sample is the source of the 21 T cell receptor beta chains below, sequenced in a study of immune reconstitution after stem cell transplant in scleroderma. TCRdb analysed the RT-PCR reads with MiXCR anew, one entry per CDR3 protein. The sample shows fewer than 5,000 distinct CDR3 sequences, less than 8.5% of them seen only once. Sample collection occurred before or after autologous hematopoietic stem cell transplantation (not recorded which). Receptors originate from a male donor with systemic sclerosis.

This clonotype came up a few times. The chain employs TRBV20-1 and TRBJ2-5; 8 nucleotides agree with TRBD2. The CDR3 has 17 residues. The J segment lost 4 bases and the V segment lost 3 bases, leaving 16 bases of the junction unmatched. Looked up from germline, CDR1 is DFQATT and CDR2 is SNEGSKA (reference sequence). The CDR3 bases are TGCAGTGCTAGCAGTCTCGACGGGAGGGCTAGGGGAGAGACCCAGTACTTC. This codes for CSASSLDGRARGETQYF.

This clonotype is categorized as medium-sized. V is TRBV11-2 and J is TRBJ2-7, with 7 bases aligning to TRBD1. The V gene's germline CDR1 is SGHAT and CDR2 FQNNGV. Trimming at V came to 3 bases and at J to 3 bases, leaving 5 bases not matched to a gene. This CDR3 spans 14 amino acids. The CDR3 region is CASSFGTVGYEQYF. CDR3 bases: TGTGCCAGCAGCTTCGGGACAGTCGGCTACGAGCAGTACTTC.

The chain is built from TRBV5-1 and TRBJ1-6; 7 bases align to TRBD1. The CDR3 is made up of 15 amino acids. Looked up from germline, CDR1 is SGHRS and CDR2 is YFSETQ. Germline trimming cut 4 bases from V and 0 bases from J; bases unmatched to any gene: 1. The CDR3 here is CASSNRGSYNSPLHF. The CDR3 region has the DNA TGCGCCAGCAGCAACAGGGGCTCCTATAATTCACCCCTCCACTTT.

This clonotype was recorded a few times. The chain has TRBV6-5 and TRBJ1-4; D is ambiguous. The germline V gene encodes CDR1 MNHEY and CDR2 SVGAGI. This CDR3 comprises 13 residues. Trimming stripped 6 bases from V and 0 bases from J, with 5 bases between. For the CDR3, the DNA is TGTGCCAGCAGGGCGACAACTAATGAAAAACTGTTTTTT. Amino acid sequence: CASRATTNEKLFF.

The chain recombines TRBV6-5 with TRBJ2-1; 9 bases agree with TRBD1. Germline trimming cut 4 bases from V and 4 bases from J; bases unmatched to any gene: 5. The CDR3 sequence is 15 residues long. The germline V gene has CDR1 MNHEY and CDR2 SVGAGI. CDR3 DNA: TGTGCCAGCAGTTCAGGACAGGGGAGTTACAATGAGCAGTTCTTC. This codes for CASSSGQGSYNEQFF.

This clonotype was recorded a few times. The gene calls are TRBV7-8 and TRBJ2-2; D unclear. The CDR3 loop spans 15 amino acids. Trimming pared 2 bases from V and 2 bases from J, leaving 9 bases between. Germline assignment: CDR1 SGHVS and CDR2 FQNEAQ. The CDR3 loop is CASSLHRINTGELFF. For the CDR3, the DNA is TGTGCCAGCAGCTTACACCGGATCAACACCGGGGAGCTGTTTTTT.

The chain carries TRBV7-2 and TRBJ2-1; 12 bases line up with TRBD2. Germline CDR1 SGHTA, CDR2 FQGNSA. This CDR3 has 16 residues. The V segment lost 10 bases and the J segment 10 bases; nucleotides outside the gene matches: 17. This CDR3 is CAISSGGAYPKGEQFF. Here the CDR3 DNA reads TGTGCCATCTCTAGCGGGGGGGCCTACCCTAAGGGCGAGCAGTTCTTC.

Judged by abundance, this clonotype is medium-sized (0.01 to 0.1%). The genes are TRBV5-1 and TRBJ2-3; TRBD1 is a possible D gene (6 bases). The germline V and J ends were trimmed by 4 bases and 2 bases, with 11 bases remaining between them. The CDR3 has 14 residues. CDR1 and CDR2 from the germline V gene are SGHRS and YFSETQ. The CDR3 region is CASSTGQNTDTQYF. The CDR3 bases are TGCGCCAGCAGCACCGGACAGAACACAGATACGCAGTATTTT.

This clonotype was counted between two and nine times. The V call is TRBV18, the J call TRBJ1-5; D not resolved. V dropped 1 base and J dropped 7 bases, with 11 bases sitting between them. The germline V gene has CDR1 KGHSH and CDR2 LQKENI. This CDR3 region has 14 residues. Here the CDR3 reads CASSPQGEEQPQHF. Here the CDR3 DNA reads TGTGCCAGCTCACCACAGGGAGAAGAGCAGCCCCAGCATTTT. The full variable domain, its missing parts supplied by reference TRBV18 and TRBJ1-5, is NAGVMQNPRHLVRRRGQEARLRCSPMKGHSHVYWYRQLPEEGLKFMVYLQKENIIDESGMPKERFSAEFPKEGPSILRIQQVVRGDSAAYFCASSPQGEEQPQHFGDGTRLSIL.

There are a few counts of this clonotype. The V gene is TRBV24-1, the J gene TRBJ2-5, with 10 nucleotides matching TRBD1. This CDR3 is 15 amino acids long. V shed 3 bases, J shed 1 base, and the junction held 1 base outside the gene matches. From germline, CDR1 is KGHDR and CDR2 SFDVKD. This chain's CDR3 is CATSDRDRGQETQYF. Here the CDR3 DNA reads TGTGCCACCAGTGATAGGGACAGGGGCCAAGAGACCCAGTACTTC.

This clonotype was counted only a few times. V is TRBV7-9 and J is TRBJ2-1; the match to TRBD2 covers 9 bases. Per germline, CDR1 SEHNR and CDR2 FQNEAQ (reference sequence). V shed 1 base, J shed 6 bases, and the junction held 1 base outside the gene matches. This CDR3 spans 14 amino acids. The CDR3, as DNA: TGTGCCAGCAGCTTAGGAGCGGGAGGCAATGAGCAGTTCTTC. Translation: CASSLGAGGNEQFF.

This clonotype is judged medium-sized. V gene TRBV7-9 combines with J gene TRBJ2-5, with 10 bases aligning to TRBD2. Germline V gene sequence: CDR1 SEHNR, CDR2 FQNEAQ (reference sequence). With 1 base clipped from V and 7 bases from J, the junction kept 6 bases outside the gene matches. The CDR3 runs 15 residues. CDR3 protein: CASSLGTSGPGTQYF. CDR3 bases: TGTGCCAGCAGCTTAGGGACTAGCGGTCCCGGGACCCAGTACTTC.

J is TRBJ2-7 and V is TRBV5-1; D is undetermined. CDR3 length equals 15 residues. Germline-derived CDR1 and CDR2 are SGHRS and YFSETQ. V gave up 2 bases and J gave up 0 bases, with 12 bases separating them. The CDR3 DNA reads as TGCGCCAGCAGCTTTGAGGCTTCGAGCTCCTACGAGCAGTACTTC. Translated, it gives CASSFEASSSYEQYF.

There are a few counts of this clonotype. The gene calls are TRBV20-1 and TRBJ2-5; 10 bases line up with TRBD2. The CDR3 length is 17 residues. Trimming removed 3 bases from V and 4 bases from J; junction bases left unmatched: 14. Per the germline V gene, CDR1 is DFQATT and CDR2 is SNEGSKA (reference sequence). CDR3 in amino acids: CSASFLVAGGSRETQYF. In DNA, the CDR3 is TGCAGTGCTAGCTTCCTTGTAGCGGGGGGAAGTAGAGAGACCCAGTACTTC.

This clonotype is judged medium-sized. The CDR3, as DNA: TGCAGCGTTGAAGGACAGGGATTGTCTGGCTACACCTTC. Translated, it gives CSVEGQGLSGYTF. This chain links TRBV29-1 with TRBJ1-2, with 7 nucleotides matching TRBD1. The CDR3 has 13 residues. Germline lookup yields CDR1 SQVTM and CDR2 ANQGSEA. V gave up 1 base and J gave up 7 bases; unmatched junction bases: 6.

As to this clonotype: A much larger clone differs from this one at a single base, so this may be a read error. The conserved final phenylalanine or tryptophan is absent from the CDR3, which likely points to a read error. V gene TRBV29-1 combines with J gene TRBJ1-2; TRBD1 might be the D (6 bases). Germline V CDR1 and CDR2: SQVTM, ANQGSEA. The V end lost 6 bases, the J end lost 0 bases, and 8 bases lay between the germline ends. The CDR3 runs 12 residues. The CDR3 region has the DNA TGCAGCGTATGGACAGCTAACTATGGCTACACCCTC. The encoded protein is CSVWTANYGYTL.

This clonotype is deemed medium-sized. The V call is TRBV9, the J call TRBJ2-6, with TRBD2 matching 7 bases. The junction had 5 bases not matched to a gene; V was cut back by 3 bases and J by 2 bases. Germline V gene data show CDR1 as SGDLS and CDR2 as YYNGEE. CDR3 length: 16 amino acids. DNA for the CDR3: TGTGCCAGCAGCGCGACTAGCACCCCTGGGGCCAACGTCCTGACTTTC. It specifies CASSATSTPGANVLTF.

In this sample, this clonotype is medium-sized. This chain uses TRBV20-1 with TRBJ1-1; TRBD1 matches at 8 bases. The trim removed 5 bases at V and 0 bases at J, leaving 14 bases unmatched. There are 17 residues in the CDR3. Germline assignment: CDR1 DFQATT and CDR2 SNEGSKA (reference sequence). The CDR3 spells CSADPSWTGPMNTEAFF. Here the CDR3 DNA reads TGCAGTGCTGACCCCTCTTGGACAGGGCCAATGAACACTGAAGCTTTCTTT.

This clonotype occurred a few times. The chain is built from TRBV7-8 and TRBJ1-6; perhaps TRBD1 as D (6 bases). This CDR3 spans 15 amino acids. CDR1 is SGHVS, CDR2 FQNEAQ, per germline. Trimming pared 3 bases from V and 6 bases from J, leaving 12 bases between. CDR3 sequence: CASSFFRGPNSPLHF. The DNA for the CDR3 is TGTGCCAGCAGCTTTTTTCGGGGGCCTAATTCACCCCTCCACTTT. Using reference TRBV7-8 and TRBJ1-6 for the parts outside the CDR3, the full variable domain is GAGVSQSPRYKVAKRGQDVALRCDPISGHVSLFWYQQALGQGPEFLTYFQNEAQLDKSGLPSDRFFAERPEGSVSTLKIQRTQQEDSAVYLCASSFFRGPNSPLHFGNGTRLTVT.

This clonotype is classed as medium-sized. The chain carries TRBV7-8 and TRBJ2-5; D is perhaps TRBD1 (6 bases). V lost 6 bases to trimming and J lost 1 base, with 15 bases between them. CDR1 and CDR2 from the germline V gene are SGHVS and FQNEAQ. The CDR3 spans 15 residues. CDR3 in DNA: TGTGCCAGCAGACCTAACAGGGCGGGCCAAGAGACCCAGTACTTC. It yields the protein CASRPNRAGQETQYF.

V usage is TRBV27 and J usage is TRBJ1-2; 7 bases are shared with TRBD1. Losses at the gene ends were 3 bases for V and 3 bases for J; bases not matched to a gene: 4. The V gene's germline CDR1 is MNHEY and CDR2 SMNVEV (reference sequence). This CDR3 comprises 14 residues. CDR3 sequence: CASSLSRGDYGYTF. The CDR3 DNA sequence: TGTGCCAGCAGTTTGTCCAGGGGGGACTATGGCTACACCTTC.